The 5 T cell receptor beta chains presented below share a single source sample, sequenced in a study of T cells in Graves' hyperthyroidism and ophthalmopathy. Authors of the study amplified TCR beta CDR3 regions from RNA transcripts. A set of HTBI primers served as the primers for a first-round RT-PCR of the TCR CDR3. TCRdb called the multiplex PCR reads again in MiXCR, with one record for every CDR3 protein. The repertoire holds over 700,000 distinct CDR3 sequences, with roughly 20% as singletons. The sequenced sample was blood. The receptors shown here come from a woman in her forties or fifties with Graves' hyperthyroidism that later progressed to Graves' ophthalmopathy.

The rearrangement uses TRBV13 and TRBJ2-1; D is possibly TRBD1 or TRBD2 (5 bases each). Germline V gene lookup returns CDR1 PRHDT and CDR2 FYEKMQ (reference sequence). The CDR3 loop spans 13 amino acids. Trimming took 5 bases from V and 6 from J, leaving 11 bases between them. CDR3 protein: CASSEGMSNEQFF. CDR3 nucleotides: TGTGCCAGCAGCGAGGGGATGAGCAATGAGCAGTTCTTC.

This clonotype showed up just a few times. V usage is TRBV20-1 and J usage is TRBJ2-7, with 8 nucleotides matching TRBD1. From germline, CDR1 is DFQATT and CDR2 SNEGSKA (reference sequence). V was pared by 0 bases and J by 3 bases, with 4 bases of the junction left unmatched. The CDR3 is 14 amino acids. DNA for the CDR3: TGCAGTGCTAGAGATCGGACAGGGATCTACGAGCAGTACTTC. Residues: CSARDRTGIYEQYF.

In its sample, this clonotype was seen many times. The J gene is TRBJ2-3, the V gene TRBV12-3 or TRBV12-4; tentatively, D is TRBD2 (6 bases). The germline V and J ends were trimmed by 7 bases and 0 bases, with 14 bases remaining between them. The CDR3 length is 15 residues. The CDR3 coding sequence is TGTGCCAGCAAACCCCGGGGGACTAGCACAGATACGCAGTATTTT. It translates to CASKPRGTSTDTQYF.

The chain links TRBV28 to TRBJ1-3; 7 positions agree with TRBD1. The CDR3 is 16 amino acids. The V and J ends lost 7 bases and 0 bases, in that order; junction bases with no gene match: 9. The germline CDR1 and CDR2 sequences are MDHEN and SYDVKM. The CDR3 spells CASIQGPAPSGNTIYF. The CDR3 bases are TGTGCCAGCATACAGGGGCCCGCTCCCTCTGGAAACACCATATATTTT. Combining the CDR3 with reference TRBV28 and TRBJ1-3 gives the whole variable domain DVKVTQSSRYLVKRTGEKVFLECVQDMDHENMFWYRQDPGLGLRLIYFSYDVKMKEKGDIPEGYSVSREKKERFSLILESASTNQTSMYLCASIQGPAPSGNTIYFGEGSWLTVV.

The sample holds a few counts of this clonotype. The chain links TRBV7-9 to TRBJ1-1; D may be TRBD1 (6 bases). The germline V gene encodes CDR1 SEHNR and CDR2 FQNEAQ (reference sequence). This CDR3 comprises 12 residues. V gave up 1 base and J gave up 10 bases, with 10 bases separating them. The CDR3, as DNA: TGTGCCAGCAGCTTAGAGGACAGACTAGCTTTCTTT. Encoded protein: CASSLEDRLAFF.